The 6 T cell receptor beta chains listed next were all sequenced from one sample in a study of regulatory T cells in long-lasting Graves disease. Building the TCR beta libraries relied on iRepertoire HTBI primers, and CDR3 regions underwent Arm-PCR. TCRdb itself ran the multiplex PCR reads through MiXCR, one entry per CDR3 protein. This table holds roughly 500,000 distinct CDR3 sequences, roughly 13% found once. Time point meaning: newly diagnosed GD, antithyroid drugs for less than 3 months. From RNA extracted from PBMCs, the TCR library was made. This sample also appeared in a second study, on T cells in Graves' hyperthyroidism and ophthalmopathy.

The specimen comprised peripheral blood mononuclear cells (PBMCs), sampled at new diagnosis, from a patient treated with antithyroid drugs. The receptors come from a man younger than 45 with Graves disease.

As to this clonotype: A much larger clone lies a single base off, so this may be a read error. Here the CDR3 reads CTWSGLGTQYF. CDR3 nucleotide sequence: TGTACCTGGAGTGGCCTGGGGACCCAGTACTTC. The V and J genes are TRBV30 and TRBJ2-1; D call uncertain. The J call could be wrong; TRBJ2-5 is a better fit for the DNA end. The CDR3 is made up of 11 amino acids. The germline V gene has CDR1 GTSNPN and CDR2 SVGIG (reference sequence).

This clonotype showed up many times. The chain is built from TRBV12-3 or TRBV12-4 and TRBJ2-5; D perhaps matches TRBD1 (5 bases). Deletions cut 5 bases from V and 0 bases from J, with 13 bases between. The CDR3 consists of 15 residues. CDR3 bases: TGTGCCAGCAGTGCCACAGGAGCCAACCAAGAGACCCAGTACTTC. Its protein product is CASSATGANQETQYF.

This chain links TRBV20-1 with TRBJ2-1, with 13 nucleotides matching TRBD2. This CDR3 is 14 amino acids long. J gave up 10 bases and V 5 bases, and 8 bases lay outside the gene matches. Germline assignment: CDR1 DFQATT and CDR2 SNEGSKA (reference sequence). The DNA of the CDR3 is TGCAGTGCTCTACTAGCGGGAGGGCCCTCGGAGCAGTTCTTC. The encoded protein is CSALLAGGPSEQFF.

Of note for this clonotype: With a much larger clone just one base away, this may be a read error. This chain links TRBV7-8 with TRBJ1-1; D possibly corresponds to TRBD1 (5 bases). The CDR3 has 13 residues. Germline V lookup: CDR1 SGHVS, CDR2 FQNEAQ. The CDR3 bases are TGTGCCGGCAGCTACGGGGCCAACACTGAAGCTTTCTTT. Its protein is CAGSYGANTEAFF.

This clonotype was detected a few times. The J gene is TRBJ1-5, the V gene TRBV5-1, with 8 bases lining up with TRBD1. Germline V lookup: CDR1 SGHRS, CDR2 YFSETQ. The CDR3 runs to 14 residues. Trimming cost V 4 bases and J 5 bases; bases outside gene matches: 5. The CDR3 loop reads CASSPGTGYQPQHF. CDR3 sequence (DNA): TGCGCCAGCAGCCCCGGGACAGGATATCAGCCCCAGCATTTT.

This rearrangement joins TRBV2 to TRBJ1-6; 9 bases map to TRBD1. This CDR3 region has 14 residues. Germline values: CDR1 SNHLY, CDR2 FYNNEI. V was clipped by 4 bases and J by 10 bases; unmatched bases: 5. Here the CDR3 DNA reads TGTGCCAGCAGTGTGGGACAGGGACGCTCACCCCTCCACTTT. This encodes CASSVGQGRSPLHF.